Following are 16 T cell receptor beta chains from one sample sequenced in a study of cytomegalovirus exposure and HLA in healthy donors. PCR involved 60 Vbeta and 13 Jbeta primers. Using immunoSEQ multiplex PCR, the repertoire was profiled, and TCRdb retains in-frame clones only, with some absent. The sample has some 57,000 clones, about 89% seen once. The sequenced sample was PBMCs. The receptors derive from a man aged 25-40 years in good health and CMV-seropositive.

This clone showed up just once. The chain combines TRBV6-4 with TRBJ2-1; 10 nucleotides match TRBD1. The CDR3 is 15 residues long. CDR1 MRHNA and CDR2 SNTAGT come from the germline V gene. Losses at the gene ends were 4 bases for V and 5 bases for J; bases not matched to a gene: 5. The CDR3 spells CASSGGTGEDNEQFF. CDR3 sequence (DNA): TGTGCCAGCAGTGGCGGGACAGGGGAGGACAATGAGCAGTTCTTC.

V is TRBV7-9 and J is TRBJ2-5; 9 positions match TRBD2. The J call could be wrong; TRBJ2-7 is a better fit for the DNA end. The CDR3 covers 15 residues. The germline V gene has CDR1 SEHNR and CDR2 FQNEAQ (reference sequence). The CDR3 spells CASSPRSGSRGEQYF. DNA of the CDR3: TGTGCCAGCAGCCCCCGTAGCGGGAGTAGGGGCGAGCAGTACTTC.

This clone was picked up a small number of times. The chain recombines TRBV19 with TRBJ2-1; 12 positions agree with TRBD1. The trim removed 10 bases at V and 7 bases at J, leaving 8 bases unmatched. This CDR3 comprises 14 residues. Looked up from germline, CDR1 is LNHDA and CDR2 is SQIVND (reference sequence). The CDR3 protein is CATAGTGGWNEQFF. The CDR3 DNA reads TGTGCCACGGCAGGGACAGGGGGCTGGAATGAGCAGTTCTTC.

The gene calls are TRBV7-2 and TRBJ2-7, with 12 bases aligning to TRBD2. V was clipped by 0 bases and J by 3 bases; unmatched bases: 6. Germline CDR1 reads SGHTA; CDR2 reads FQGNSA. The CDR3 consists of 17 residues. CDR3 in amino acids: CASSLAPRLAGDYEQYF. In DNA form, the CDR3 reads TGTGCCAGCAGCTTAGCGCCCCGACTAGCGGGGGACTACGAGCAGTACTTC.

The rearrangement uses TRBV25-1 and TRBJ2-3, with D perhaps matching TRBD2 (6 bases). CDR1 MGHDK and CDR2 SYGVNS come from the germline V gene. CDR3 length: 13 residues. V was shortened by 3 bases and J by 6 bases, with 10 bases between the two germline ends. CDR3 nucleotides: TGTGCCAGCAGTGATCGGGAGCTGGATACGCAGTATTTT. As protein: CASSDRELDTQYF.

On this clone itself: The junction departs from germline at one end; a sequencing error may be responsible. This rearrangement joins TRBV19 to TRBJ2-3, with D perhaps TRBD2 (7 bases). The CDR3 is 16 residues long. CDR1 and CDR2 (germline): LNHDA, SQIVND (reference sequence). CDR3 residues: CASGIEGGGSTDTQYF. CDR3 bases: TGTGCCAGTGGTATAGAGGGGGGGGGCTCGACAGATACGCAGTATTTT.

The V call is TRBV11-2, the J call TRBJ1-3, with 10 positions matching TRBD1. Germline lookup yields CDR1 SGHAT and CDR2 FQNNGV. Unmatched junction bases numbered 5, after V lost 4 bases and J lost 2 bases. The CDR3 sequence is 16 residues long. CDR3 residues: CASSSRQGATGNTIYF. CDR3 bases: TGTGCCAGCAGCTCCAGACAGGGGGCAACTGGAAACACCATATATTTT.

The chain has TRBV29-1 and TRBJ2-5; 9 nucleotides agree with TRBD1. The CDR3 spans 14 residues. V dropped 7 bases and J dropped 1; count of bases not matched to a gene: 7. Per germline, CDR1 SQVTM and CDR2 ANQGSEA. CDR3 amino acids: CSGDRDGGQETQYF. The CDR3 bases are TGCAGCGGGGACAGGGATGGGGGCCAAGAGACCCAGTACTTC.

A remark on this clone: Relative to the germline gene, one junction end is altered; a read error may explain this. The chain links TRBV7-7 to TRBJ2-7; D may be TRBD2 (5 bases). The germline V gene has CDR1 SSHAT and CDR2 FNYEAQ (reference sequence). The CDR3 has 13 amino acids. The CDR3: CASSRGSSYEQYF. The DNA of the CDR3 is TGTGCTAGCAGCCGGGGTTCATCCTACGAGCAGTACTTC.

Written as DNA, the CDR3 is TGTGCCAGTCGGTCCCAAGAGACCCAGTACTTC. Encoded protein: CASRSQETQYF. This sequence joins TRBV19 and TRBJ2-5, with D unclear. Trimming cost V 8 bases and J 1 base, with 5 bases left between them. From germline, CDR1 is LNHDA and CDR2 SQIVND (reference sequence). CDR3 length: 11 amino acids.

The chain joins TRBV5-1 to TRBJ2-7; tentatively, D is TRBD2 (6 bases). The CDR3 totals 14 residues. V was clipped by 3 bases and J by 5 bases, with 15 bases between them. Per germline, CDR1 SGHRS and CDR2 YFSETQ. The CDR3 nucleotides read TGCGCCAGCAGCTCGGCCGGGACTGAACACGAGCAGTACTTC. It translates to CASSSAGTEHEQYF.

V usage is TRBV7-2 and J usage is TRBJ2-7; TRBD1 aligns across 9 bases. Germline trimming cut 2 bases from V and 4 bases from J; bases unmatched to any gene: 6. This CDR3 is built from 15 residues. Germline CDR1 reads SGHTA; CDR2 reads FQGNSA. The CDR3: CASSLMGTGQYEQYF. In DNA form, the CDR3 reads TGTGCCAGCAGCTTAATGGGGACAGGGCAGTACGAGCAGTACTTC.

This clone was seen just once. The chain carries TRBV27 and TRBJ2-1; 7 bases are a match to TRBD2. The CDR3 contains 15 residues. V gave up 5 bases and J gave up 0 bases; unmatched junction bases: 4. CDR1 and CDR2 (germline): MNHEY, SMNVEV (reference sequence). The CDR3 bases are TGTGCCAGCAGTCCACTAGCGACCTCCTACAATGAGCAGTTCTTC. It encodes CASSPLATSYNEQFF.

The rearrangement links TRBV6-5 to TRBJ1-1; a possible D gene is TRBD1 (5 bases). This CDR3 has 13 amino acids. Germline CDR1 and CDR2: MNHEY and SVGAGI. V dropped 6 bases and J dropped 7 bases, with 15 bases sitting between them. The CDR3 reads CASRYRQSLEAFF. CDR3 nucleotide sequence: TGTGCCAGCAGATACCGACAGAGCCTTGAAGCTTTCTTT.

This rearrangement joins TRBV5-1 to TRBJ1-1; D is possibly TRBD1 (5 bases). The germline CDR1 and CDR2 sequences are SGHRS and YFSETQ. CDR3 length equals 18 residues. Trimming removed 1 base from V and 4 bases from J, with 23 bases in between. Here the CDR3 reads CASSLLGGVTPGGTEAFF. The DNA for the CDR3 is TGCGCCAGCAGCTTGTTAGGAGGGGTCACGCCCGGAGGCACTGAAGCTTTCTTT.

The gene calls are TRBV7-3 and TRBJ1-1; D remains unclear. The germline V and J ends were trimmed by 1 base and 4 bases, with 13 bases remaining between them. Germline V gene sequence: CDR1 SGHTA, CDR2 FQGTGA. This CDR3 is 15 amino acids long. The CDR3 region is CASSLIQTPLTEAFF. The CDR3 DNA reads as TGTGCCAGCAGCTTAATACAGACCCCCCTCACTGAAGCTTTCTTT.